These 10 T cell receptor beta chains share one sample of origin, sequenced in a study of early T cells in non-severe SARS-CoV-2 infection. TCRdb ran MiXCR on the 5' RACE reads and lists one entry per CDR3 protein. The sample lists about 94,000 distinct CDR3 sequences; less than 15% were seen once. Sequencing was carried out using whole blood. These receptors were obtained from an adult who was a healthcare worker with PCR-confirmed SARS-CoV-2 infection or an uninfected control (not recorded which).

This clonotype was seen more than once but under ten times. The CDR3 DNA sequence: TGTGCCAGCGTCGGGGGGGCCGGGGATACGCAGTATTTT. Translated: CASVGGAGDTQYF. The chain carries TRBV28 and TRBJ2-3, with 8 positions matching TRBD2. Germline values: CDR1 MDHEN, CDR2 SYDVKM. The CDR3 loop spans 13 amino acids. The V segment lost 8 bases and the J segment 6 bases; nucleotides outside the gene matches: 7.

This clonotype was seen a handful of times. The V and J genes are TRBV18 and TRBJ2-6; 8 nucleotides align to TRBD1. CDR1 and CDR2 (germline): KGHSH, LQKENI. The CDR3 runs 17 residues. V lost 3 bases to trimming and J lost 2 bases; unmatched junction nucleotides: 6. CDR3 nucleotide sequence: TGTGCCAGCTCACCGACAGGGGTATCTCCTGGGGCCAACGTCCTGACTTTC. Protein: CASSPTGVSPGANVLTF.

V usage is TRBV7-2 and J usage is TRBJ2-3, with a possible D match to TRBD1 (5 bases). The CDR3 loop spans 14 amino acids. Per the germline V gene, CDR1 is SGHTA and CDR2 is FQGNSA. The V and J ends lost 3 bases and 2 bases respectively, with 9 bases between them. This chain's CDR3 is CASSFQGYTDTQYF. The CDR3 coding sequence is TGTGCCAGCAGCTTTCAGGGATACACAGATACGCAGTATTTT.

This clonotype was observed many times. The chain has TRBV5-1 and TRBJ2-3, with a possible D match to TRBD1 (5 bases). V was clipped by 4 bases and J by 2 bases, with 14 bases between them. The germline CDR1 and CDR2 sequences are SGHRS and YFSETQ. This CDR3 has 15 residues. CDR3 bases: TGCGCCAGCAGCGCTTCCTGGGGCAACACAGATACGCAGTATTTT. Protein: CASSASWGNTDTQYF.

This clonotype was counted a few times. The chain uses TRBV9 and TRBJ1-2, with 8 bases aligning to TRBD1. Germline CDR1 reads SGDLS; CDR2 reads YYNGEE. This CDR3 comprises 17 residues. Trimming removed 2 bases from V and 0 bases from J; junction bases left unmatched: 9. The CDR3 region has the DNA TGTGCCAGCAGCGTTTTAGACAGGGGACCTTCTAACTATGGCTACACCTTC. It codes for CASSVLDRGPSNYGYTF.

This clonotype was observed at least ten times. The V gene is TRBV11-2, the J gene TRBJ1-1; D is undetermined. Trimming removed 6 bases at V and 1 base at J, with 18 bases between. CDR3 size: 16 residues. CDR1 SGHAT and CDR2 FQNNGV come from the germline V gene. This CDR3 reads CASRVIDLFRNTEAFF. The DNA for the CDR3 is TGTGCCAGCAGAGTAATAGACCTATTTAGGAACACTGAAGCTTTCTTT.

This clonotype was recorded a few times. J is TRBJ1-1 and V is TRBV28; D is uncertain. The V gene's germline CDR1 is MDHEN and CDR2 SYDVKM. The CDR3 has 15 amino acids. Trimming left V 2 bases short and J 1 base short, with 11 bases between. The CDR3 sequence is CASSLRGAGNTEAFF. DNA for the CDR3: TGTGCCAGCAGTTTAAGAGGTGCGGGGAACACTGAAGCTTTCTTT.

This clonotype was detected only once. The rearrangement uses TRBV20-1 and TRBJ2-2; possible D gene TRBD2, 6 bases. Germline V gene data show CDR1 as DFQATT and CDR2 as SNEGSKA (reference sequence). V gave up 4 bases and J gave up 4 bases, with 16 bases separating them. This CDR3 is 15 amino acids long. The chain's CDR3 is CSANQEGTRTGELFF. The CDR3 DNA sequence: TGCAGTGCTAACCAGGAGGGGACCCGCACCGGGGAGCTGTTTTTT.

This clonotype was observed many times. CDR3 loop: CASSVSPGSSYEQYF. The CDR3 nucleotides are TGTGCCAGCAGCGTCTCGCCGGGGAGCTCCTACGAGCAGTACTTC. The rearrangement uses TRBV9 and TRBJ2-7, with D possibly being TRBD2 (5 bases). Germline V gives CDR1 SGDLS, CDR2 YYNGEE. Trimming took 2 bases from V and 0 from J, leaving 12 bases between them. CDR3 length equals 15 residues. Full variable domain (missing parts from reference TRBV9 and TRBJ2-7): DSGVTQTPKHLITATGQRVTLRCSPRSGDLSVYWYQQSLDQGLQFLIQYYNGEERAKGNILERFSAQQFPDLHSELNLSSLELGDSALYFCASSVSPGSSYEQYFGPGTRLTVT.

This chain connects TRBV28 to TRBJ1-5; tentatively, D is TRBD1 (6 bases). CDR1 and CDR2 from the germline V gene are MDHEN and SYDVKM. The CDR3 covers 17 residues. Trimming removed 5 bases from V and 4 bases from J, with 21 bases in between. CDR3: CASSTGAGTPPNQPQHF. The CDR3 DNA follows: TGTGCCAGCAGTACCGGAGCCGGGACACCACCAAATCAGCCCCAGCATTTT.